This paragraph covers one TCR beta chain sequence. Its antigen is still unknown. Libraries were prepared by immunoSEQ multiplex PCR; TCRdb keeps only in-frame clonotypes and omits some of them. In the table there are about 50,000 clones, roughly three fifths of which are singletons. Per the germline V gene, CDR1 is SGHDT and CDR2 is YYEEEE. V shed 2 bases and J 5 bases; nucleotides not matched to a gene: 6. This CDR3 comprises 14 residues. The data belong to a study of cytotoxic CD8 clonotypes in ibrutinib-treated CLL. Across the study: Across samples, productive templates numbered some 250,000 and productive rearrangements reached 80,000 to 100,000 on average.

Study-wide points: Patients with sustained remission and those progressing were sampled at differing times. At baseline, clonality was higher than in age-matched healthy donors and correlated with CD8+ counts.

This specimen consisted of PBMCs, obtained after 24 months of ibrutinib treatment. The TCR originated in a human donor with chronic lymphocytic leukemia. The genes are TRBV5-6 and TRBJ2-7; 8 bases are shared with TRBD2. This chain's CDR3 is CASSFGTSSDEQYF. Here the CDR3 DNA reads TGTGCCAGCAGCTTTGGGACTAGTTCGGACGAGCAGTACTTC.